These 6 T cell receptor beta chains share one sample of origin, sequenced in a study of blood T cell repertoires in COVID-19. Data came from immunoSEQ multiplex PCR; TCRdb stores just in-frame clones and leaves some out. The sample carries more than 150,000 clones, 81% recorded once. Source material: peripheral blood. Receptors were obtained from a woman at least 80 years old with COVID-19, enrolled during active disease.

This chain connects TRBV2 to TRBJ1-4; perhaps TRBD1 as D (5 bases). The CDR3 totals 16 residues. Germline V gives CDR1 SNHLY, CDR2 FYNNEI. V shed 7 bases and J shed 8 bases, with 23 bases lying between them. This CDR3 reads CASMNVKRGRGEKLFF. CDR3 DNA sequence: TGTGCCAGCATGAATGTAAAAAGGGGTAGAGGAGAAAAACTGTTTTTT.

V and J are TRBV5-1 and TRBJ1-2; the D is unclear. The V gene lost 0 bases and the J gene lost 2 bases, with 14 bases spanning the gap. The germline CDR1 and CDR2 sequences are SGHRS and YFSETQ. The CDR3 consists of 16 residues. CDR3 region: CASSLGGGSMNYGYTF. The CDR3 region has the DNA TGCGCCAGCAGCTTGGGAGGAGGGTCGATGAACTATGGCTACACCTTC.

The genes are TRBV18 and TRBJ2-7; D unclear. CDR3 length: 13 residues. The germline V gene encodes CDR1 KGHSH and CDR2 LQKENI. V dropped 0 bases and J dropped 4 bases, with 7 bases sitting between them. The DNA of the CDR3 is TGTGCCAGCTCACCACCGTCCCGTTACGAGCAGTACTTC. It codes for CASSPPSRYEQYF.

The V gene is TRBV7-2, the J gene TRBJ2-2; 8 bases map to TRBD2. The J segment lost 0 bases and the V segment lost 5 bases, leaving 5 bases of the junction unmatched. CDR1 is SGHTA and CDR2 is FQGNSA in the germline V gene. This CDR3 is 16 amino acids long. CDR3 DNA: TGTGCCAGCAGCCCCCGGGGGGGGGCGAACACCGGGGAGCTGTTTTTT. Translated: CASSPRGGANTGELFF. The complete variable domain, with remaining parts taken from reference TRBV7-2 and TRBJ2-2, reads GAGVSQSPSNKVTEKGKDVELRCDPISGHTALYWYRQSLGQGLEFLIYFQGNSAPDKSGLPSDRFSAERTGGSVSTLTIQRTQQEDSAVYLCASSPRGGANTGELFFGEGSRLTVL.

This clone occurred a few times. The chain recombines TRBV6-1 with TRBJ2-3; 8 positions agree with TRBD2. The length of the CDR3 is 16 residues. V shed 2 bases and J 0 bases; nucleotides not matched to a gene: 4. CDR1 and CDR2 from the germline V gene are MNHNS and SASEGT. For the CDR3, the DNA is TGTGCCAGCAGTGAATTAGCGGGGTTAAGCACAGATACGCAGTATTTT. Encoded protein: CASSELAGLSTDTQYF.

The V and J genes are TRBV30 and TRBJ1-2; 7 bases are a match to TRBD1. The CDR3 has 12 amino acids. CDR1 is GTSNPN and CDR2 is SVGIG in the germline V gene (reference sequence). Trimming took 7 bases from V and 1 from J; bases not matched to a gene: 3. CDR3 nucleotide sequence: TGTGCCTCGACAGGGAATAACTATGGCTACACCTTC. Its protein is CASTGNNYGYTF.